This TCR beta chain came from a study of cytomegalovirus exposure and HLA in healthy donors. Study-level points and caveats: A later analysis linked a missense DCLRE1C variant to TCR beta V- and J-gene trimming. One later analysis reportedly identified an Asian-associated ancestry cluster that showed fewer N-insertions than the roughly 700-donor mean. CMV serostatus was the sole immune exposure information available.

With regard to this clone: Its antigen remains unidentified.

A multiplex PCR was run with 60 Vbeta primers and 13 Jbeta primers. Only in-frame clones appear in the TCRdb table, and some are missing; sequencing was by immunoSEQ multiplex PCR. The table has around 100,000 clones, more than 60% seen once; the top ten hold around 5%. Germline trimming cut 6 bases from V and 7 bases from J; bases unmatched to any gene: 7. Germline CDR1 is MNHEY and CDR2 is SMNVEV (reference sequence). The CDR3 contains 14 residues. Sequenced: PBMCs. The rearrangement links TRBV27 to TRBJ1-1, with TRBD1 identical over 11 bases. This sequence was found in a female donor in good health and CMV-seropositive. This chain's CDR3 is CASSRDRGTFEAFF. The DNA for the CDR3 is TGTGCCAGCAGCCGGGACAGGGGGACTTTTGAAGCTTTCTTT.